This is a list of T cell receptor beta chains from one sample in a study of T cell changes during pregnancy in multiple sclerosis. The data were produced by immunoSEQ multiplex PCR, yet TCRdb's version contains in-frame clones alone and is incomplete. This table has approximately 79,000 clones, around 95% appearing once. The source was peripheral blood, collected in the second trimester of pregnancy. These TCRs come from a female donor in good health, enrolled as a control in a pregnancy study. Both conserved end residues are part of each CDR3. Each record gives: CDR3 DNA, CDR3 protein, clone size, D gene, J gene, V gene. The D gene is left open where the match is weak. Clone size appears in some rows only: once, few, many, or a class for an expanded clone.

TGTGCCAGCAGCCCGCGGGACAGGGTTCAAACTAATGAAAAACTGTTTTTT,CASSPRDRVQTNEKLFF,.,TRBD1,TRBJ1-4,TRBV7-2
TGTGCCAGCAGTGAAGGCCTGGGAGGGACCGGGGAGCTGTTTTTT,CASSEGLGGTGELFF,.,TRBD2,TRBJ2-2,TRBV2
TGTGCCAGCAGCTTGGAGGCTAGCGCTCCCTACGAGCAGTACTTC,CASSLEASAPYEQYF,.,.,TRBJ2-7,TRBV5-4
TGCGCCAGCAGCCCAAATACAGGGTCCCCTGGCTACACCTTC,CASSPNTGSPGYTF,.,.,TRBJ1-2,TRBV5-1
TGTGCCAGCAGCTTAACCCGGGACAGCTTAACTAACTATGGCTACACCTTC,CASSLTRDSLTNYGYTF,.,TRBD1,TRBJ1-2,TRBV5-6
TGCGCCAGCAGAAATAGCCCTGGTAAGCCCCAGCATTTT,CASRNSPGKPQHF,.,.,TRBJ1-5,TRBV5-1
TGTGCCAGCAGCTTGGGCGGGGGGGACAATGAGCAGTTCTTC,CASSLGGGDNEQFF,.,TRBD2,TRBJ2-1,TRBV5-4
TGCGCCAGCAGCTTGGGGACGGGGTATGGCTACACCTTC,CASSLGTGYGYTF,.,.,TRBJ1-2,TRBV5-1
TGTGCCAGCAGCGTAGGGGCGGGGTACTACAATGAGCAGTTCTTC,CASSVGAGYYNEQFF,.,.,TRBJ2-1,TRBV9
TGCGCCAGCAGTCTCCCCGGGAGGGGGGGATTTAGTTCCTATAATTCACCCCTCCACTTT,CASSLPGRGGFSSYNSPLHF,.,.,TRBJ1-6,TRBV23-1
TGTGCCTGGAGTACAGGGGGCTCTGGGGCCAACGTCCTGACTTTC,CAWSTGGSGANVLTF,.,TRBD1,TRBJ2-6,TRBV30
TGTGCCAGCAGTGAGGGGACAACTTACACCGGGGAGCTGTTTTTT,CASSEGTTYTGELFF,.,.,TRBJ2-2,TRBV2
TGTGCCTGGATACCACGACAGCGGGCCGAGAATTCACCCCTCCACTTT,CAWIPRQRAENSPLHF,.,.,TRBJ1-6,TRBV30
TGTGCCAGCAGCTTAGCGCGGCCCAGGGCCGCTAACTATGGCTACACCTTC,CASSLARPRAANYGYTF,.,.,TRBJ1-2,TRBV7-8
TGTGCCACCAGGACAGGGAGACGCGGTTATGGCTACACCTTC,CATRTGRRGYGYTF,.,TRBD1,TRBJ1-2,TRBV6-4
TGTGCCAGCAGACGGACAGCTAATGAAAAACTGTTTTTT,CASRRTANEKLFF,.,.,TRBJ1-4,TRBV28
TGTGCCAGCACCCCCGGGACTGAGCTCTACACCATATATTTT,CASTPGTELYTIYF,.,.,TRBJ1-3,TRBV6-1
TGTGCCAGCAGTTTAGGCAGGGGATCCCATCAGCCCCAGCATTTT,CASSLGRGSHQPQHF,.,.,TRBJ1-5,TRBV27
TGTGCCTGGAGTCTGACAGGGCTTAATGAAAAACTGTTTTTT,CAWSLTGLNEKLFF,.,TRBD1,TRBJ1-4,TRBV30
TGTGCCTGGGGGGTCGGGGGTGAGCAGTTCTTC,CAWGVGGEQFF,.,.,TRBJ2-1,TRBV30
TGTGCCAGCAGTGGGTCGGGGGGGCCTTCCTACAATGAGCAGTTCTTC,CASSGSGGPSYNEQFF,.,TRBD2,TRBJ2-1,TRBV27
TGTGCCAGCAGTGAAATACCCGGGACAGGGACGAACAATGAGCAGTTCTTC,CASSEIPGTGTNNEQFF,once,TRBD1,TRBJ2-1,TRBV25-1
TGTGCCAGCAGTGGACTCATGAACACTGAAGCTTTCTTT,CASSGLMNTEAFF,few,.,TRBJ1-1,TRBV25-1
TGTGCCAGTTTTCACGGGTTGGGACAGTCTTATAACTATGGCTACACCTTC,CASFHGLGQSYNYGYTF,.,TRBD1,TRBJ1-2,TRBV7-9
TGTGCCAGCAGTTTCGGGGGGGGCCCCACAGATACGCAGTATTTT,CASSFGGGPTDTQYF,.,TRBD2,TRBJ2-3,TRBV27
TGCGCCAGCAGCTTTTCCGGGGATCGAACAGATACGCAGTATTTT,CASSFSGDRTDTQYF,.,.,TRBJ2-3,TRBV5-1
TGTGCCGCTTCCCGGGACAGGGCAGGGGAGCAGTACTTC,CAASRDRAGEQYF,.,TRBD1,TRBJ2-7,TRBV11-3
TGCGCCAGCCTCGCAGGGGGTAGGGGCTCGAACACTGAAGCTTTCTTT,CASLAGGRGSNTEAFF,.,TRBD1,TRBJ1-1,TRBV5-1
TGTGCCAGCAGCCCCCGCCGGGGACAGATAAACACTGAAGCTTTCTTT,CASSPRRGQINTEAFF,.,TRBD1,TRBJ1-1,TRBV14
TGTGCCAGCAGCTTGGCTGACAGGGGGGAAACAGATACGCAGTATTTT,CASSLADRGETDTQYF,.,TRBD1,TRBJ2-3,TRBV5-5
TGTGCCAGCAGTGGGAGGGGACTAGGAGAAGAGGCCCAGTACTTC,CASSGRGLGEEAQYF,.,TRBD2,TRBJ2-5,TRBV2
TGTGCCACCGGCAGTAGGGGGACTGAAGCTTTCTTT,CATGSRGTEAFF,.,.,TRBJ1-1,TRBV15
TGTGCCAGCAGCTTCCAACTTATGAACACTGAAGCTTTCTTT,CASSFQLMNTEAFF,.,.,TRBJ1-1,TRBV5-6
TGTGCCAGCAGCTATGGAGGGGGCCTCAATCAGCCCCAGCATTTT,CASSYGGGLNQPQHF,.,TRBD1,TRBJ1-5,TRBV5-6
TGTGCCAGCAGCCCAGGGGATTCTAACTATGGCTACACCTTC,CASSPGDSNYGYTF,.,.,TRBJ1-2,TRBV7-9
TGTGCCAGCAGCCCGGCGGGAGACTACTATGGCTACACCTTC,CASSPAGDYYGYTF,.,.,TRBJ1-2,TRBV7-2
TGTGCCAGCAGCTCCAGGGGAACTTATGGCTACACCTTC,CASSSRGTYGYTF,.,.,TRBJ1-2,TRBV11-2
TGTGCCAGCAGCTTTCGGCGGGGCCCCGGGGAGACCCAGTACTTC,CASSFRRGPGETQYF,.,.,TRBJ2-5,TRBV7-2
TGCAGTGCTAGGGACATCTATGGCTACACCTTC,CSARDIYGYTF,.,.,TRBJ1-2,TRBV20-1
TGTGCCAGCAGCCGGGGGCCTTCTCTTAGCGGGGGAACCTACGAGCAGTACTTC,CASSRGPSLSGGTYEQYF,once,TRBD2,TRBJ2-7,TRBV7-2
TGTGCCAGCAGTTATAGACAGGGCGATTCACCCCTCCACTTT,CASSYRQGDSPLHF,.,TRBD1,TRBJ1-6,TRBV6-5
TGTGCCAGCAGCATTAAGGGGGGGGTTAATTCACCCCTCCACTTT,CASSIKGGVNSPLHF,once,.,TRBJ1-6,TRBV5-4
TGTGCCAGCAGCTCCCGGGACAGGGTTGGAAATGAGCAGTTCTTC,CASSSRDRVGNEQFF,.,TRBD1,TRBJ2-1,TRBV7-9
TGTGCCAGTAGTAATACGGGAATTTTTAGCAATCAGCCCCAGCATTTT,CASSNTGIFSNQPQHF,.,.,TRBJ1-5,TRBV19
TGCGCCAGCAGCTTGGAAGTGGGGCGCGAGCAATACTTC,CASSLEVGREQYF,.,.,TRBJ2-7,TRBV5-1
TGTGCCAGCAGCTTAGACAGGGGGAACGAGCAGTACTTC,CASSLDRGNEQYF,.,TRBD1,TRBJ2-7,TRBV7-7
TGTGCCAGCAGCTTGGGCCAGGGGGTCGGATCACCCCTCCACTTT,CASSLGQGVGSPLHF,.,TRBD1,TRBJ1-6,TRBV5-6
TGTGCCAGCAGCTTAGACGACAGGGGGCGCTCAGAGACCCAGTACTTC,CASSLDDRGRSETQYF,.,TRBD1,TRBJ2-5,TRBV7-9
TGTGCCAGCAGCAAAGTCCCCGTGACAGGGAACGAGCAGTACTTC,CASSKVPVTGNEQYF,.,TRBD1,TRBJ2-7,TRBV13
TGTGCCACCAGCAGAGATAGCACAGGGGTGAGGTACACCTTC,CATSRDSTGVRYTF,.,TRBD1,TRBJ1-2,TRBV15
TGTGCCAGCAGCCTGGCGGGGGACGAGCAGTACTTC,CASSLAGDEQYF,.,TRBD2,TRBJ2-7,TRBV9
TGTGCCAGCAGCCCGGATCCCAGGTACGAGCAGTACTTC,CASSPDPRYEQYF,.,.,TRBJ2-7,TRBV9
TGCGCCAGCACCCAGGGGATCCTTGAAAAACTGTTTTTT,CASTQGILEKLFF,once,.,TRBJ1-4,TRBV10-2
TGTGCCAGCAGCCACGATATACCGGGCGGGGGGGGCACAGATACGCAGTATTTT,CASSHDIPGGGGTDTQYF,once,TRBD2,TRBJ2-3,TRBV4-2
TGCGCCAGCAGCCAGAGGACAGCTAGCACAGATACGCAGTATTTT,CASSQRTASTDTQYF,.,.,TRBJ2-3,TRBV4-3
TGTGCCAGCAGCCACCGTTCTAGCGGTGGGGATACGCAGTATTTT,CASSHRSSGGDTQYF,.,TRBD2,TRBJ2-3,TRBV6-6